These 29 T cell receptor beta chains originate from one sample sequenced in a study of shared clonotypes between healthy human individuals. Clones were sequenced by immunoSEQ multiplex PCR, and TCRdb holds only the in-frame ones, with some missing. The repertoire consists of some 700,000 clones, with 90% occurring once and the leading ten covering approximately 35%. The sample consisted of memory CD8+ T cells from PBMCs. Sample subset: CD45RO+ cells pooled with CCR7-negative TemRA cells. The receptors originated from a man younger than 35 in good health. Some clones in this sample may be carry-over from other donors' samples.

The chain joins TRBV13 to TRBJ2-5, with D unclear. V was clipped by 1 base and J by 9 bases, with 21 bases between them. The CDR3 runs 16 residues. The V gene's germline CDR1 is PRHDT and CDR2 FYEKMQ (reference sequence). The CDR3 sequence: CASSLVVLAVDGAQYF. DNA of the CDR3: TGTGCCAGCAGCTTAGTAGTCCTGGCTGTGGATGGGGCCCAGTACTTC.

The chain carries TRBV10-1 and TRBJ2-4, with D perhaps matching TRBD1 (6 bases). CDR3 length: 14 residues. The germline CDR1 and CDR2 sequences are WNHNN and SYGVQD (reference sequence). The V gene lost 9 bases and the J gene lost 1 base, with 13 bases spanning the gap. The CDR3 nucleotides read TGCGCCAGGGATAGGGGGATGGCCAAAAACATTCAGTACTTC. This translates into CARDRGMAKNIQYF.

The chain links TRBV28 to TRBJ1-5; weak D call: TRBD1 (5 bases). The V gene's germline CDR1 is MDHEN and CDR2 SYDVKM. Trimming pared 10 bases from V and 7 bases from J, leaving 14 bases between. This CDR3 contains 12 residues. The CDR3 here is CATAPGGQPQHF. CDR3 nucleotides: TGTGCCACCGCCCCGGGGGGACAGCCCCAGCATTTT.

CDR3 sequence: CAISESTGLNSGANVLTF. The CDR3 coding sequence is TGTGCCATCAGTGAGTCAACAGGGCTAAACTCTGGGGCCAACGTCCTGACTTTC. The V call is TRBV10-3, the J call TRBJ2-6; D may be TRBD1 (6 bases). V lost 0 bases to trimming and J lost 0 bases, with 12 bases between them. Germline CDR1 is ENHRY and CDR2 is SYGVKD. The CDR3 has 18 amino acids.

Only one count was recorded for this clone. V and J are TRBV27 and TRBJ1-1; possible D gene TRBD1, 6 bases. V was clipped by 2 bases and J by 8 bases, with 9 bases between them. This CDR3 has 12 residues. Per the germline V gene, CDR1 is MNHEY and CDR2 is SMNVEV (reference sequence). DNA for the CDR3: TGTGCCAGCAGTTTACGGGGGCGGGAAGCTTTCTTT. Amino acid sequence: CASSLRGREAFF.

The chain has TRBV6-1 and TRBJ2-5; 7 nucleotides line up with TRBD1. The CDR3 length is 16 residues. The ends lost 3 bases at V and 0 bases at J; junction bases unmatched: 7. Germline CDR1 reads MNHNS; CDR2 reads SASEGT. CDR3 region: CASSDRTGPYQETQYF. The CDR3 nucleotides read TGTGCCAGCAGTGACCGGACAGGTCCGTACCAAGAGACCCAGTACTTC.

The chain couples TRBV7-9 to TRBJ1-4; maybe TRBD1 (5 bases). The CDR3 totals 15 residues. V was pared by 5 bases and J by 5 bases, with 15 bases between. Germline-derived CDR1 and CDR2 are SEHNR and FQNEAQ (reference sequence). The CDR3 reads CASSRPLEGNEKLFF. Here the CDR3 DNA reads TGTGCCAGCAGCCGCCCGCTAGAGGGGAATGAAAAACTGTTTTTT.

V gene TRBV27 combines with J gene TRBJ2-1, with 7 bases that match TRBD2. The ends lost 5 bases at V and 5 bases at J; junction bases unmatched: 6. The CDR3 contains 14 residues. Germline V gene sequence: CDR1 MNHEY, CDR2 SMNVEV (reference sequence). The CDR3 is CASSLRDYNNEQFF. The DNA for the CDR3 is TGTGCCAGCAGTCTCCGGGACTACAACAATGAGCAGTTCTTC.

To note about this clone: This sample includes further DNA sequences coding for the same CDR3. The V gene is TRBV2, the J gene TRBJ2-7; no clear D. Germline V gives CDR1 SNHLY, CDR2 FYNNEI. There are 15 residues in the CDR3. Trimming cost V 3 bases and J 7 bases, with 19 bases left between them. CDR3 in amino acids: CASSDFSAGAGEQYF. The CDR3 DNA reads as TGTGCCAGCAGTGATTTCTCAGCAGGAGCTGGTGAGCAGTACTTC.

The J gene is TRBJ2-1, the V gene TRBV11-3; 10 positions match TRBD1. The CDR3 length is 15 residues. Germline CDR1 and CDR2: SGHNT and YENEEA. J gave up 8 bases and V 4 bases, and 8 bases lay outside the gene matches. CDR3 amino acids: CASSSTGTGEDEQFF. The CDR3 coding sequence is TGTGCCAGCAGCTCCACCGGGACAGGGGAAGATGAGCAGTTCTTC. The full variable domain, completed using reference TRBV11-3 and TRBJ2-1, is EAGVVQSPRYKIIEKKQPVAFWCNPISGHNTLYWYLQNLGQGPELLIRYENEEAVDDSQLPKDRFSAERLKGVDSTLKIQPAELGDSAVYLCASSSTGTGEDEQFFGPGTRLTVL.

This clone was detected once. J is TRBJ2-1 and V is TRBV30, with TRBD1 matching over 8 bases. The J segment lost 2 bases and the V segment lost 0 bases, leaving 6 bases of the junction unmatched. Germline V lookup: CDR1 GTSNPN, CDR2 SVGIG (reference sequence). This CDR3 is 16 amino acids long. The CDR3 nucleotides are TGTGCCTGGAGTGTCCGGACAGGGCGCCCCTACAATGAGCAGTTCTTC. Protein sequence: CAWSVRTGRPYNEQFF.

The gene calls are TRBV27 and TRBJ2-7; 10 bases are shared with TRBD2. This CDR3 comprises 16 residues. After removal of 5 bases from V and 0 bases from J, the junction contained 7 bases not matched to a gene. CDR1 and CDR2 from the germline V gene are MNHEY and SMNVEV (reference sequence). The CDR3 DNA sequence: TGTGCCAGCAGTAGCGGGAGGGCTTTTAGCTCCTACGAGCAGTACTTC. As protein: CASSSGRAFSSYEQYF.

This clone is labeled medium-sized (0.01 to 0.1%). V gene TRBV7-9 combines with J gene TRBJ1-2, with D hard to call. The CDR3 is made up of 15 amino acids. Germline V gene lookup returns CDR1 SEHNR and CDR2 FQNEAQ (reference sequence). Trimming removed 5 bases from V and 2 bases from J, with 15 bases in between. The CDR3 spells CASSLEGGRNYGYTF. Here the CDR3 DNA reads TGTGCCAGCAGCCTTGAAGGAGGGAGGAACTATGGCTACACCTTC.

J is TRBJ2-5 and V is TRBV4-1, with D possibly TRBD2 on 5 matching bases. Germline-derived CDR1 and CDR2 are MGHRA and YSYEKL. This CDR3 comprises 16 residues. Trimming removed 1 base from V and 0 bases from J, with 12 bases in between. DNA of the CDR3: TGCGCCAGCAGCCAAGGGCCGTCGGGGTACCAAGAGACCCAGTACTTC. It translates to CASSQGPSGYQETQYF.

This chain connects TRBV6-1 to TRBJ1-4, with 9 bases identical to TRBD1. J lost 8 bases, V lost 5 bases, and 9 bases had no gene match. Germline lookup yields CDR1 MNHNS and CDR2 SASEGT. There are 15 residues in the CDR3. This CDR3 reads CASSNRDRVFEKLFF. CDR3 bases: TGTGCCAGCAGTAACAGGGACAGGGTATTCGAAAAACTGTTTTTT.

V gene TRBV6-1 combines with J gene TRBJ1-1; 7 bases map to TRBD1. Germline CDR1 reads MNHNS; CDR2 reads SASEGT. Trimming cost V 6 bases and J 4 bases; bases outside gene matches: 5. The CDR3 runs 13 residues. The CDR3 bases are TGTGCCAGCAGGACCGACAGGGCCACTGAAGCTTTCTTT. It encodes CASRTDRATEAFF.

This clone was counted once. The chain is built from TRBV10-3 and TRBJ2-3; TRBD2 is a possible D gene (6 bases). The CDR3 loop spans 13 amino acids. V gave up 9 bases and J gave up 2 bases, with 12 bases separating them. Germline V gene data show CDR1 as ENHRY and CDR2 as SYGVKD. CDR3 bases: TGTGCCATGCGGGGCATCCTCACAGATACGCAGTATTTT. Amino acid sequence: CAMRGILTDTQYF.

This sequence joins TRBV10-3 and TRBJ2-1; D remains unclear. CDR1 ENHRY and CDR2 SYGVKD come from the germline V gene. The CDR3 is made up of 14 amino acids. V was clipped by 3 bases and J by 5 bases, with 11 bases between them. CDR3 in amino acids: CAISDRAAHNEQFF. The CDR3 DNA reads TGTGCCATCAGTGATCGCGCCGCCCACAATGAGCAGTTCTTC.

V usage is TRBV27 and J usage is TRBJ2-1; either TRBD1 or TRBD2 may fit D (6 bases each). Germline CDR1 MNHEY, CDR2 SMNVEV (reference sequence). The CDR3 is made up of 15 amino acids. The ends were cut back, 4 bases at V and 5 bases at J, with 15 bases in the middle. The CDR3 spells CASSSWTEGDNEQFF. The CDR3 coding sequence is TGTGCCAGCAGTTCCTGGACGGAGGGGGACAATGAGCAGTTCTTC.

The chain employs TRBV7-2 and TRBJ1-3; TRBD1 is a possible D gene (5 bases). The CDR3 consists of 15 residues. V was clipped by 6 bases and J by 0 bases, with 12 bases between them. The germline V gene has CDR1 SGHTA and CDR2 FQGNSA. The CDR3 region has the DNA TGTGCCAGCAGTAGAGACGGGACCTCTGGAAACACCATATATTTT. It encodes CASSRDGTSGNTIYF.

This clone has only one observation. This chain connects TRBV6-1 to TRBJ2-7; D gene unclear. This CDR3 contains 14 residues. Germline lookup yields CDR1 MNHNS and CDR2 SASEGT. V was pared by 7 bases and J by 3 bases, with 16 bases between. CDR3 in amino acids: CASTFRMLNYEQYF. The CDR3 nucleotides are TGTGCCAGCACATTTCGTATGCTTAACTACGAGCAGTACTTC.

The CDR3 DNA reads as TGTGCCAGCAGTTTCGTAAGCCCGGACAGGGGTGGATATGGCTACACCTTC. Its translation is CASSFVSPDRGGYGYTF. The chain carries TRBV28 and TRBJ1-2; TRBD1 matches 9 bases. V lost 3 bases and J lost 5; bases outside the gene matches: 13. Germline assignment: CDR1 MDHEN and CDR2 SYDVKM. The CDR3 consists of 17 residues.

The V call is TRBV7-9, the J call TRBJ2-7; D call uncertain. CDR3 length: 12 amino acids. The V end lost 6 bases, the J end lost 4 bases, and 10 bases lay between the germline ends. The V gene's germline CDR1 is SEHNR and CDR2 FQNEAQ (reference sequence). CDR3 region: CASSENLYEQYF. CDR3 nucleotides: TGTGCCAGCAGTGAAAATCTGTACGAGCAGTACTTC.

With regard to this clone: Distinct nucleotide sequences in the sample also encode this CDR3. The rearrangement uses TRBV9 and TRBJ2-7, with D unresolved. Per germline, CDR1 SGDLS and CDR2 YYNGEE. This CDR3 spans 14 amino acids. V lost 0 bases and J 2 bases, leaving 9 bases between the germline ends. CDR3 amino acids: CASSVGGGTYEQYF. CDR3 DNA: TGTGCCAGCAGCGTAGGAGGCGGAACCTACGAGCAGTACTTC.

The chain couples TRBV4-1 to TRBJ2-1, with D uncertain. The V and J ends lost 4 bases and 4 bases respectively, with 5 bases between them. The CDR3 totals 12 residues. Germline V lookup: CDR1 MGHRA, CDR2 YSYEKL. CDR3 DNA sequence: TGCGCCAGCAGCCGTAATTACAATGAGCAGTTCTTC. As protein: CASSRNYNEQFF.

The rearrangement links TRBV7-3 to TRBJ2-7, with 8 nucleotides matching TRBD1. The CDR3 has 15 residues. Trimming removed 3 bases from V and 6 bases from J; junction bases left unmatched: 10. Germline assignment: CDR1 SGHTA and CDR2 FQGTGA. The CDR3 here is CASSLVHQGASEQYF. CDR3 in DNA: TGTGCCAGCAGCTTGGTGCACCAGGGGGCGTCCGAGCAGTACTTC.

Regarding this clone: Other DNA sequences of this sample code for an identical CDR3. The V call is TRBV6-5, the J call TRBJ2-4, with D tentatively TRBD1 (5 bases). The CDR3 contains 13 residues. With 3 bases removed from V and 8 bases from J, the gap between germline ends came to 11 bases. Germline loops: CDR1 MNHEY, CDR2 SVGAGI. The CDR3 region is CASSYGQGDIQYF. The CDR3 region has the DNA TGTGCCAGCAGTTATGGGCAAGGGGACATTCAGTACTTC.

CDR3 in amino acids: CASSPDTAGGSYEQYF. The DNA of the CDR3 is TGTGCCAGCAGTCCCGACACGGCGGGTGGCTCCTACGAGCAGTACTTC. The V and J genes are TRBV27 and TRBJ2-7, with D tentatively TRBD2 (5 bases). The V end lost 5 bases, the J end lost 0 bases, and 17 bases lay between the germline ends. Germline values: CDR1 MNHEY, CDR2 SMNVEV (reference sequence). The CDR3 totals 16 residues.

This clone was observed once. V usage is TRBV15 and J usage is TRBJ2-5; TRBD2 matches at 9 bases. From germline, CDR1 is LNHNV and CDR2 YYDKDF (reference sequence). CDR3 length: 15 residues. V lost 6 bases and J lost 5; bases outside the gene matches: 10. CDR3 residues: CATRPGAGGRETQYF. Here the CDR3 DNA reads TGTGCCACCAGGCCTGGAGCGGGAGGCCGTGAGACCCAGTACTTC.